The rows below give T cell receptor beta chains drawn from one sample of a study of blood T cell repertoires in COVID-19. Libraries were prepared by immunoSEQ multiplex PCR; TCRdb keeps only in-frame clonotypes and omits some of them. The sample has about 120,000 clones; around 80% are singletons. Sequenced: peripheral blood. The receptor set was obtained from a middle-aged man with acute or convalescent COVID-19. The CDR3 runs from the conserved cysteine through the conserved F or W. D genes are given only for firm matches. Clone size is given for some rows only: seen once, a few or many times, or a class if the clone is expanded.

v_gene	j_gene	abundance	d_gene	CDR3aa	CDR3nt
TRBV20-1	TRBJ2-7	.	.	CSAEDWEQYF	TGCAGTGCCGAGGATTGGGAGCAGTACTTC
TRBV7-6	TRBJ2-7	.	TRBD2	CASSLTSETYEQYF	TGTGCCAGCAGCTTGACTAGCGAGACCTACGAGCAGTACTTC
TRBV2	TRBJ2-2	.	TRBD1	CASRRQGDGELFF	TGTGCCAGCAGGAGACAGGGGGATGGGGAGCTGTTTTTT
TRBV25-1	TRBJ2-7	many	.	CASSESTESSYEQYF	TGTGCCAGCAGTGAATCTACAGAAAGCTCCTACGAGCAGTACTTC
TRBV3-1/TRBV3-2	TRBJ2-7	few	TRBD2	CASSPFPTSGDSYEQYF	TGTGCCAGCAGCCCCTTCCCGACTAGCGGGGACTCCTACGAGCAGTACTTC
TRBV10-3	TRBJ1-2	.	.	CATTTVPHYGYTF	TGTGCCACGACGACAGTACCCCACTATGGCTACACCTTC
TRBV15	TRBJ2-2	.	TRBD1	CATSSDRGSTGELFF	TGTGCCACCAGCAGCGACAGGGGAAGTACCGGGGAGCTGTTTTTT
TRBV7-8	TRBJ1-5	.	.	CASSLVAGNQPQHF	TGTGCCAGCAGCTTAGTGGCAGGCAATCAGCCCCAGCATTTT
TRBV9	TRBJ1-6	few	.	CASSVGAGDSPLHF	TGTGCCAGCAGCGTAGGGGCGGGCGATTCACCCCTCCACTTT
TRBV2	TRBJ1-1	few	TRBD1	CASSVGTGSGNTEAFF	TGTGCCAGCAGTGTCGGGACAGGGAGCGGGAACACTGAAGCTTTCTTT
TRBV7-9	TRBJ2-1	.	TRBD2	CASSPIAGGPMNEQFF	TGTGCCAGCAGCCCGATAGCGGGAGGGCCAATGAATGAGCAGTTCTTC
TRBV30	TRBJ1-2	.	.	CAWSRGGDESYGYTF	TGTGCCTGGAGTCGTGGAGGGGATGAATCCTATGGCTACACCTTC
TRBV5-5	TRBJ2-7	.	TRBD1	CASTLGQGFSYEQYF	TGTGCCAGCACCCTGGGACAGGGCTTCTCCTACGAGCAGTACTTC
TRBV28	TRBJ1-2	few	TRBD1	CASSGTGGNYGYTF	TGTGCCAGCAGTGGGACAGGGGGCAACTATGGCTACACCTTC
TRBV15	TRBJ1-5	.	.	CATSRDRGRGQPPQHF	TGTGCCACCAGCAGAGATCGCGGCAGGGGCCAACCGCCCCAGCATTTT
TRBV30	TRBJ1-2	.	TRBD1	CAWSRPGTGDGYTF	TGTGCCTGGAGTCGTCCCGGGACAGGGGATGGCTACACCTTC
TRBV7-3	TRBJ2-5	.	.	CASSPDAGGQETQYF	TGTGCCAGCAGCCCCGACGCCGGGGGTCAAGAGACCCAGTACTTC
TRBV13	TRBJ2-7	.	.	CASSMGRGYEQYF	TGTGCCAGCAGTATGGGCAGGGGCTACGAGCAGTACTTC
TRBV28	TRBJ2-7	.	.	CASSLLGSTGEQYF	TGTGCCAGCAGTTTATTAGGGAGTACGGGTGAGCAGTACTTC
TRBV19	TRBJ1-1	.	.	CASSTAAGIGAFF	TGTGCCAGTAGCACTGCTGCAGGCATTGGAGCTTTCTTT
TRBV27	TRBJ2-1	.	TRBD1	CASSSIKGTGGDYNEQFF	TGTGCCAGCAGTTCGATTAAAGGGACAGGGGGGGACTACAATGAGCAGTTCTTC
TRBV9	TRBJ2-4	.	TRBD1	CASSETGDSNIQYF	TGTGCCAGCAGCGAAACAGGGGACAGCAACATTCAGTACTTC
TRBV5-1	TRBJ2-5	.	.	CASSLDEETQYF	TGCGCCAGCAGCTTGGACGAGGAGACCCAGTACTTC
TRBV2	TRBJ1-4	.	TRBD1	CASTIQGTNEKLFF	TGTGCCAGCACTATACAGGGGACTAATGAAAAACTGTTTTTT
TRBV7-2	TRBJ1-6	.	.	CASSTRQDSPLHF	TGTGCCAGCAGCACCCGACAGGATTCACCCCTCCACTTT
TRBV5-1	TRBJ2-2	.	TRBD1	CASNRDRGRGANTGELFF	TGCGCCAGCAACCGGGACAGGGGGCGAGGAGCGAACACCGGGGAGCTGTTTTTT
TRBV19	TRBJ2-6	.	.	CASSIDGSRAGANVLTF	TGTGCCAGTAGTATAGATGGGAGTAGGGCTGGGGCCAACGTCCTGACTTTC
TRBV25-1	TRBJ1-2	few	.	CASSVQAGGGYTF	TGTGCCAGCAGTGTGCAGGCGGGAGGTGGCTACACCTTC
TRBV7-8	TRBJ1-1	.	.	CASSWDDSTEAFF	TGTGCCAGCAGCTGGGATGACAGCACTGAAGCTTTCTTT
TRBV27	TRBJ2-2	.	TRBD2	CASSFRLAGGPPGELFF	TGTGCCAGCAGTTTCCGACTAGCGGGAGGCCCACCCGGGGAGCTGTTTTTT
TRBV10-3	TRBJ2-6	once	.	CAIGGAAGANVLTF	TGTGCCATTGGCGGGGCGGCCGGGGCCAACGTCCTGACTTTC
TRBV9	TRBJ2-7	.	TRBD1	CASSPRSGTDYEQYF	TGTGCCAGCAGCCCGCGGTCCGGGACAGACTACGAGCAGTACTTC
TRBV6-2/TRBV6-3	TRBJ2-7	.	.	CASSYRGKGYEQYF	TGTGCCAGCAGTTATCGAGGGAAAGGGTACGAGCAGTACTTC
TRBV27	TRBJ2-1	.	.	CASSLTMSSYNEQFF	TGTGCCAGCAGTTTAACTATGAGCTCCTACAATGAGCAGTTCTTC
TRBV4-1	TRBJ2-3	.	.	CASSHLGEGTDTQYF	TGCGCCAGCAGCCACCTTGGAGAGGGCACAGATACGCAGTATTTT
TRBV28	TRBJ2-4	.	TRBD1	CASSPWTGGLAKNIQYF	TGTGCCAGCAGTCCCTGGACAGGAGGTTTAGCCAAAAACATTCAGTACTTC
TRBV30	TRBJ1-2	.	.	CAWAPGTNYGYTF	TGTGCCTGGGCCCCAGGGACTAACTATGGCTACACCTTC
TRBV2	TRBJ1-4	.	.	CASRLEADEKLFF	TGTGCCAGCAGGCTCGAAGCGGATGAAAAACTGTTTTTT
TRBV30	TRBJ1-3	.	.	CAWSAGHSSGNTIYF	TGTGCCTGGAGTGCTGGCCATTCCTCTGGAAACACCATATATTTT
TRBV29-1	TRBJ2-7	few	TRBD1	CSVEGQGAYEQYF	TGCAGCGTTGAGGGACAGGGCGCGTACGAGCAGTACTTC
TRBV7-6	TRBJ2-5	.	.	CASSLGVRGQETQYF	TGTGCCAGCAGCTTAGGGGTTCGGGGGCAAGAGACCCAGTACTTC
TRBV18	TRBJ1-3	.	TRBD1	CASSPSTGAFSGNTIYF	TGTGCCAGCTCACCATCGACAGGGGCCTTCTCTGGAAACACCATATATTTT
TRBV7-6	TRBJ2-5	.	TRBD2	CASSRWLADQETQYF	TGTGCCAGCAGCCGGTGGCTAGCGGATCAAGAGACCCAGTACTTC
TRBV10-3	TRBJ2-3	.	.	CAISGDKEVDTQYF	TGTGCCATCAGTGGGGACAAAGAGGTCGATACGCAGTATTTT
TRBV4-2	TRBJ2-3	.	.	CASSQDSPSGTDTQYF	TGTGCCAGCAGCCAAGATTCGCCTAGCGGCACAGATACGCAGTATTTT
TRBV2	TRBJ2-3	.	.	CASRDTYLKDTQYF	TGTGCCAGCAGGGACACCTATCTGAAGGATACGCAGTATTTT
TRBV10-2	TRBJ2-4	.	TRBD1	CASTQTPGQGAKNIQYF	TGCGCCAGCACCCAAACCCCGGGACAGGGAGCCAAAAACATTCAGTACTTC
TRBV3-1/TRBV3-2	TRBJ2-7	.	.	CAITSPSGKQYF	TGTGCCATCACTAGCCCCTCCGGCAAGCAGTACTTC
TRBV7-9	TRBJ1-4	.	.	CASRLDSNEKLFF	TGTGCCAGCAGATTGGACTCTAATGAAAAACTGTTTTTT
TRBV5-1	TRBJ2-7	.	.	CASSSTGYEQYF	TGCGCCAGCAGCTCAACAGGGTACGAGCAGTACTTC
TRBV29-1	TRBJ2-1	.	TRBD2	CSAFGTSGHYNEQFF	TGCAGCGCCTTCGGGACTAGCGGCCACTACAATGAGCAGTTCTTC
TRBV5-1	TRBJ1-4	.	.	CASSPVIGANEKLFF	TGCGCCAGCAGCCCGGTGATAGGGGCTAATGAAAAACTGTTTTTT
TRBV19	TRBJ1-6	.	.	CASSTTLGRESPLHF	TGTGCCAGTAGTACCACCCTTGGGCGTGAGTCACCCCTCCACTTT
TRBV11-2	TRBJ2-7	.	TRBD1	CASSLLGQGEGEQYF	TGTGCCAGCAGCTTACTTGGACAGGGCGAAGGCGAGCAGTACTTC
TRBV6-5	TRBJ2-1	.	.	CASREPGLLYDEQFF	TGTGCCAGCAGAGAGCCGGGACTCCTATACGATGAGCAGTTCTTC